A selection of T cell receptor beta chains follows, all from one sample in a study of T cell changes during pregnancy in multiple sclerosis. TCRdb's copy holds only in-frame clones and misses some; the assay was immunoSEQ multiplex PCR. The profile covers 55,000 to 80,000 clones, with roughly 92% appearing a single time and about 3% taken by the ten largest. The material sequenced was CD8+ T cells from peripheral blood mononuclear cells, taken in the second trimester of pregnancy. Receptor source: a female donor with multiple sclerosis, enrolled in a pregnancy study. The CDR3 runs from the conserved cysteine through the conserved F or W. D genes are given only for firm matches. The size of a clone is reported for some rows only, either as once, few or many, or as a class for expanded clones.

d_call | clone_size | j_call | v_call | cdr3_aa | cdr3_nt
TRBD1 | - | TRBJ2-7 | TRBV27 | CASSPGQGASYEQYF | TGTGCCAGCAGCCCGGGACAGGGGGCATCCTACGAGCAGTACTTC
- | - | TRBJ2-5 | TRBV28 | CASMGTSGSQQYF | TGTGCCAGCATGGGCACATCTGGGAGTCAGCAGTACTTC
- | - | TRBJ1-4 | TRBV7-8 | CASSEPTGITNEKLFF | TGTGCCAGCAGCGAACCGACAGGAATCACTAATGAAAAACTGTTTTTT
- | once | TRBJ2-1 | TRBV19 | CASSSILPDEQFF | TGTGCCAGCAGTAGTATCTTACCGGATGAGCAGTTCTTC
TRBD1 | - | TRBJ1-6 | TRBV4-1 | CASSLPRGKTPLHF | TGCGCCAGCAGCCTTCCCAGGGGGAAGACACCCCTCCACTTT
TRBD2 | - | TRBJ2-7 | TRBV29-1 | CSALAGGYEQYF | TGCAGCGCTCTAGCGGGTGGCTACGAGCAGTACTTC
TRBD2 | - | TRBJ2-1 | TRBV9 | CASSGGGSYNEQFF | TGTGCCAGCAGCGGGGGGGGGAGTTACAATGAGCAGTTCTTC
TRBD1 | - | TRBJ2-7 | TRBV4-1 | CASSQTGTYEQYF | TGCGCCAGCAGCCAGACAGGGACATACGAGCAGTACTTC
TRBD1 | - | TRBJ2-7 | TRBV27 | CASSETPGQGTGEQYF | TGTGCCAGCAGTGAGACCCCGGGACAGGGAACTGGTGAGCAGTACTTC
- | - | TRBJ2-2 | TRBV5-8 | CASSLSGELFF | TGTGCCAGCAGCTTGTCTGGGGAGCTGTTTTTT
- | - | TRBJ2-2 | TRBV27 | CASSYQGSVGELFF | TGTGCCAGCAGTTACCAGGGAAGTGTCGGGGAGCTGTTTTTT
TRBD2 | once | TRBJ2-2 | TRBV27 | CASLQTAGPTGELFF | TGTGCCAGCCTCCAGACAGCGGGACCCACCGGGGAGCTGTTTTTT
- | - | TRBJ2-1 | TRBV7-7 | CASSLGGGGYNEQFF | TGTGCCAGCAGCTTAGGGGGTGGGGGGTACAATGAGCAGTTCTTC
TRBD1 | - | TRBJ1-2 | TRBV2 | CASRTDRGHGYTF | TGTGCCAGCAGAACAGACAGGGGGCATGGCTACACCTTC
TRBD1 | - | TRBJ2-6 | TRBV7-9 | CASIDETGRSPGANVLTF | TGTGCCAGCATAGATGAGACAGGGCGCTCCCCCGGGGCCAACGTCCTGACTTTC
- | - | TRBJ1-5 | TRBV6-5 | CASSGTPDSNQPQHF | TGTGCCAGCAGTGGGACACCCGATAGCAATCAGCCCCAGCATTTT
- | - | TRBJ2-7 | TRBV27 | CASSLGGPYEQYF | TGTGCCAGCAGTTTAGGCGGGCCCTACGAGCAGTACTTC
- | - | TRBJ2-1 | TRBV7-7 | CASSKTERVLYNEQFF | TGTGCCAGCTCCAAGACCGAGCGGGTTCTCTACAATGAGCAGTTCTTC
TRBD1 | - | TRBJ2-2 | TRBV9 | CASRERDSPNTGELFF | TGTGCCAGCAGGGAAAGGGACAGTCCGAACACCGGGGAGCTGTTTTTT
TRBD1 | - | TRBJ2-3 | TRBV6-1 | CASSESGTGGKRDTQYF | TGTGCCAGCAGTGAATCAGGGACAGGGGGCAAGAGGGATACGCAGTATTTT
- | - | TRBJ1-4 | TRBV4-3 | CASSPSGRREEKLFF | TGCGCCAGCAGCCCGTCAGGGAGGAGGGAGGAAAAACTGTTTTTT
- | once | TRBJ2-7 | TRBV6-6 | CASSYGERAPYEQYF | TGTGCCAGCAGTTACGGCGAGCGGGCCCCCTACGAGCAGTACTTC
TRBD2 | - | TRBJ2-3 | TRBV5-6 | CASSQGLVSTDTQYF | TGTGCCAGCAGCCAGGGACTAGTCAGCACAGATACGCAGTATTTT
TRBD1 | - | TRBJ2-7 | TRBV19 | CASSTSQGKEQYF | TGTGCCAGTAGTACGTCACAGGGGAAAGAGCAGTACTTC
TRBD1 | - | TRBJ2-7 | TRBV29-1 | CSVGQGAEQYF | TGCAGCGTTGGACAGGGCGCCGAGCAGTACTTC
TRBD1 | - | TRBJ1-1 | TRBV11-2 | CASSSEGQGWTTEAFF | TGTGCCAGCAGTTCCGAAGGACAGGGGTGGACCACTGAAGCTTTCTTT
TRBD2 | - | TRBJ2-2 | TRBV9 | CASSVVLAENTGELFF | TGTGCCAGCAGCGTAGTACTAGCGGAAAACACCGGGGAGCTGTTTTTT
- | few | TRBJ1-2 | TRBV7-9 | CASSPSVGHPNLDGYTF | TGTGCCAGCAGCCCCTCCGTGGGGCATCCCAATCTTGATGGCTACACCTTC
TRBD1 | once | TRBJ2-7 | TRBV19 | CASSMTGTSRYEQYF | TGTGCCAGTAGCATGACAGGGACCTCGAGATACGAGCAGTACTTC
- | - | TRBJ2-7 | TRBV19 | CASSGHGYEQYF | TGTGCCAGTAGTGGACATGGGTACGAGCAGTACTTC
- | - | TRBJ2-6 | TRBV19 | CASKPGSGANVLTF | TGTGCCAGTAAACCCGGTAGTGGGGCCAACGTCCTGACTTTC
- | - | TRBJ2-1 | TRBV15 | CATSRGLVDEQFF | TGTGCCACCAGCAGAGGTCTCGTTGATGAGCAGTTCTTC
TRBD2 | many | TRBJ2-3 | TRBV7-9 | CASSPASGGGRDTQYF | TGTGCCAGCAGCCCTGCTAGCGGAGGAGGGAGAGATACGCAGTATTTT
- | - | TRBJ2-7 | TRBV11-2 | CASSLDTAYEQYF | TGTGCCAGCAGCTTAGACACGGCCTACGAGCAGTACTTC
TRBD1 | - | TRBJ1-4 | TRBV5-6 | CASSPGTGNEKLFF | TGTGCCAGCAGCCCCGGGACAGGGAATGAAAAACTGTTTTTT
TRBD1 | - | TRBJ1-2 | TRBV27 | CASSLNSGGHGYTF | TGTGCCAGCAGTTTAAACTCAGGGGGCCATGGCTACACCTTC
TRBD1 | - | TRBJ2-2 | TRBV9 | CASSPRQGRTGELFF | TGTGCCAGCAGCCCAAGACAGGGAAGAACCGGGGAGCTGTTTTTT
TRBD1 | - | TRBJ1-2 | TRBV28 | CASSGTGGAYGYTF | TGTGCCAGCAGCGGGACAGGGGGAGCCTATGGCTACACCTTC
TRBD1 | - | TRBJ1-1 | TRBV6-1 | CASSAKGAGTEAFF | TGTGCCAGCAGTGCGAAGGGGGCTGGCACTGAAGCTTTCTTT
TRBD1 | - | TRBJ1-5 | TRBV7-8 | CASSLARGTGRSSSQHF | TGTGCCAGCAGCTTAGCGCGGGGGACAGGGCGCTCGAGCTCCCAGCATTTT
TRBD2 | once | TRBJ2-5 | TRBV30 | CAWSPPGLAGVETQYF | TGTGCCTGGAGTCCCCCGGGACTAGCGGGAGTAGAGACCCAGTACTTC
TRBD2 | - | TRBJ2-3 | TRBV6-1 | CASSGDHRLAGSTDTQYF | TGTGCCAGCAGTGGAGATCACCGACTAGCGGGCAGCACAGATACGCAGTATTTT
TRBD1 | - | TRBJ2-7 | TRBV27 | CASSSTWTGGEQYF | TGTGCCAGCAGTTCCACTTGGACAGGGGGGGAGCAGTACTTC
- | - | TRBJ1-1 | TRBV5-1 | CASSLDASWRGTRAAAFF | TGCGCCAGCAGCTTGGACGCTTCTTGGCGGGGGACCCGAGCTGCAGCTTTCTTT